These 25 T cell receptor beta chains were all obtained from the same sample, sequenced in a study of vaccination effects on CD4 cells after COVID-19. Antigen-specific CD4+ T cells were expanded (with viral peptide pools) by the ViraFEST assay ahead of sequencing. With approximately 10 days of culture completed, CD4+ T cells were isolated. Documented for the person is a PCR-confirmed SARS-CoV-2 infection occurring between March and December 2020. TCRdb's table, derived via immunoSEQ multiplex PCR, lists solely in-frame clones and lacks some. The sample yields tens of thousands of clones, about 78% seen once. These receptors' targets are unknown. This material consisted of CD4+ T cells from PBMCs cultured with HCoV-NL63 spike peptides, taken before COVID-19 vaccination. These receptor sequences come from a human donor who had a prior SARS-CoV-2 infection.

The sample holds one count of this clone. The gene calls are TRBV6-2 or TRBV6-3 and TRBJ1-5; the match to TRBD1 covers 11 bases. The CDR3 covers 20 residues. CDR1 and CDR2 (germline): MNHEY, SVGEGT. V lost 3 bases and J lost 3; bases outside the gene matches: 16. The CDR3: CASSYVGQGARWTANQPQHF. The CDR3 coding sequence is TGTGCCAGCAGTTATGTCGGACAGGGGGCGCGATGGACAGCCAATCAGCCCCAGCATTTT.

V is TRBV11-3 and J is TRBJ1-3, with D possibly being TRBD1 (5 bases). Germline CDR1 SGHNT, CDR2 YENEEA. This CDR3 is 16 amino acids long. V was cut by 3 bases and J by 5 bases, with 17 bases left in between. CDR3 sequence reads: CASSFSAHRDRNTIYF. The CDR3 DNA reads as TGTGCCAGCAGCTTCTCTGCACACCGGGACCGAAACACCATATATTTT.

This clone was observed a single time. The chain links TRBV6-1 to TRBJ2-1; 8 positions match TRBD2. Germline CDR1 and CDR2: MNHNS and SASEGT. The CDR3 totals 16 residues. The trim removed 2 bases at V and 10 bases at J, leaving 13 bases unmatched. CDR3 amino acids: CASSERVLGRAAEQFF. The DNA for the CDR3 is TGTGCCAGCAGTGAAAGGGTCCTCGGGAGGGCCGCGGAGCAGTTCTTC.

The chain uses TRBV2 and TRBJ2-7; TRBD2 agrees at 7 bases. V shed 4 bases, J shed 4 bases, and the junction held 4 bases outside the gene matches. Germline V gene sequence: CDR1 SNHLY, CDR2 FYNNEI. This CDR3 is built from 13 residues. The CDR3 is CASSAGLYYEQYF. In nucleotides, the CDR3 is TGTGCCAGCAGTGCGGGACTATATTACGAGCAGTACTTC.

The chain combines TRBV5-1 with TRBJ1-3; TRBD1 agrees at 10 bases. The V gene's germline CDR1 is SGHRS and CDR2 YFSETQ. The CDR3 runs to 16 residues. V shed 4 bases, J shed 1 base, and the junction held 5 bases outside the gene matches. The CDR3 spells CASSLRQGASGNTIYF. The CDR3 DNA reads TGCGCCAGCAGCCTGCGACAGGGGGCGTCTGGAAACACCATATATTTT.

The rearrangement uses TRBV19 and TRBJ1-2; TRBD1 might be the D (6 bases). The germline V and J ends were trimmed by 3 bases and 4 bases, with 9 bases remaining between them. The CDR3 contains 13 residues. Germline loops: CDR1 LNHDA, CDR2 SQIVND (reference sequence). This CDR3 reads CASSIDRFYGYTF. In DNA, the CDR3 is TGTGCCAGTAGTATCGACAGGTTCTATGGCTACACCTTC.

V and J are TRBV7-9 and TRBJ2-5; 7 nucleotides match TRBD1. This CDR3 region has 15 residues. Germline-derived CDR1 and CDR2 are SEHNR and FQNEAQ (reference sequence). V shed 3 bases, J shed 2 bases, and the junction held 6 bases outside the gene matches. In nucleotides, the CDR3 is TGTGCCAGCAGCTTTTCGGGACAGAGTCAAGAGACCCAGTACTTC. Its protein is CASSFSGQSQETQYF.

This clone has only one observation. The rearrangement links TRBV12-3 or TRBV12-4 to TRBJ2-1, with 8 bases fitting TRBD2. V lost 3 bases and J lost 16; bases outside the gene matches: 8. This CDR3 has 12 amino acids. CDR3 residues: CASSFSAGARFF. CDR3 DNA: TGTGCCAGCAGTTTCTCAGCGGGAGCTCGATTCTTC.

This chain uses TRBV19 with TRBJ2-7; 7 bases map to TRBD1. CDR1 and CDR2 from the germline V gene are LNHDA and SQIVND (reference sequence). The CDR3 consists of 15 residues. Trimming cost V 4 bases and J 0 bases; bases outside gene matches: 6. CDR3 amino acids: CASSTGRGYSYEQYF. CDR3 in DNA: TGTGCCAGTAGTACGGGCAGGGGGTACTCCTACGAGCAGTACTTC.

The rearrangement links TRBV19 to TRBJ1-4; 9 bases agree with TRBD1. This CDR3 spans 15 amino acids. The V gene end was trimmed by 1 base and the J gene end by 7 bases; junction bases not matched to a gene: 4. Germline CDR1 LNHDA, CDR2 SQIVND (reference sequence). The CDR3 DNA sequence: TGTGCCAGTAGTATAGGCACAGGGGGCAGTGAAAAACTGTTTTTT. Protein sequence: CASSIGTGGSEKLFF.

The CDR3 sequence: CAISVRDRGNTEAFF. The DNA for the CDR3 is TGTGCCATCAGTGTTCGGGACAGGGGAAACACTGAAGCTTTCTTT. The chain carries TRBV10-3 and TRBJ1-1; TRBD1 matches at 10 bases. Unmatched junction bases numbered 4, after V lost 4 bases and J lost 2 bases. CDR1 ENHRY and CDR2 SYGVKD come from the germline V gene. The CDR3 is made up of 15 amino acids.

The chain links TRBV6-6 to TRBJ1-1; D possibly corresponds to TRBD1 (6 bases). The CDR3 runs 14 residues. Between the trimmed V and J ends, which lost 0 bases and 8 bases, there was a span of 13 bases. The germline V gene has CDR1 MNHNY and CDR2 SVGAGI (reference sequence). The CDR3 is CASSYSTDSLEAFF. DNA of the CDR3: TGTGCCAGCAGTTACTCGACGGACAGCCTAGAAGCTTTCTTT.

This clone was seen a few times. The chain recombines TRBV7-2 with TRBJ2-1; 7 bases fit TRBD2. V was pared by 0 bases and J by 7 bases, with 9 bases of the junction left unmatched. Per germline, CDR1 SGHTA and CDR2 FQGNSA. The CDR3 spans 16 residues. The CDR3 region is CASSLAGGVGGNEQFF. CDR3 DNA sequence: TGTGCCAGCAGCTTAGCGGGAGGAGTGGGGGGGAATGAGCAGTTCTTC.

The CDR3 here is CASSLAGSTRNEQFF. The CDR3 DNA is TGTGCCAGCAGCTTAGCGGGATCCACTAGGAATGAGCAGTTCTTC. The rearrangement links TRBV5-4 to TRBJ2-1; 7 bases fit TRBD2. The CDR3 spans 15 residues. In germline, CDR1 is SGHNT, CDR2 YYREEE (reference sequence). Trimming removed 2 bases from V and 7 bases from J; junction bases left unmatched: 9. Filled out from reference TRBV5-4 and TRBJ2-1, the complete variable domain reads ETGVTQSPTHLIKTRGQQVTLRCSSQSGHNTVSWYQQALGQGPQFIFQYYREEENGRGNFPPRFSGLQFPNYSSELNVNALELDDSALYLCASSLAGSTRNEQFFGPGTRLTVL.

The chain joins TRBV19 to TRBJ2-6; 7 bases align to TRBD1. The J segment lost 3 bases and the V segment lost 5 bases, leaving 4 bases of the junction unmatched. The CDR3 has 15 amino acids. Germline V gene lookup returns CDR1 LNHDA and CDR2 SQIVND (reference sequence). The CDR3 coding sequence is TGTGCCAGTAGTCCCAGGGGGATTGGGGCCAACGTCCTGACTTTC. Its translation: CASSPRGIGANVLTF.

This chain connects TRBV9 to TRBJ1-4, with D unresolved. V shed 5 bases and J shed 3 bases, with 11 bases lying between them. Germline V gene data show CDR1 as SGDLS and CDR2 as YYNGEE. The CDR3 is made up of 14 amino acids. The CDR3 DNA reads TGTGCCAGCAGTCCGTCAAGAGCTAATGAAAAACTGTTTTTT. This encodes CASSPSRANEKLFF.

The chain links TRBV2 to TRBJ2-1, with 10 bases fitting TRBD1. The CDR3 length is 16 residues. CDR1 is SNHLY, CDR2 FYNNEI, per germline. With V trimmed by 6 bases and J by 7 bases, 12 bases remained unmatched. The CDR3, as DNA: TGTGCCAGCAGACTTTGGAGACAGGGGGCTGGGAATGAGCAGTTCTTC. Translated: CASRLWRQGAGNEQFF. The complete variable domain, with remaining parts taken from reference TRBV2 and TRBJ2-1, reads EPEVTQTPSHQVTQMGQEVILRCVPISNHLYFYWYRQILGQKVEFLVSFYNNEISEKSEIFDDQFSVERPDGSNFTLKIRSTKLEDSAMYFCASRLWRQGAGNEQFFGPGTRLTVL.

The chain links TRBV29-1 to TRBJ2-3, with 13 positions matching TRBD2. The CDR3 has 14 residues. J was trimmed by 13 bases and V by 3 bases; bases with no gene match: 10. In germline, CDR1 is SQVTM, CDR2 ANQGSEA. CDR3 in amino acids: CSVDIWTSGSGEYF. CDR3 nucleotides: TGCAGCGTTGACATCTGGACTAGCGGGAGTGGGGAGTATTTT.

This clone was found a few times. The rearrangement joins TRBV27 to TRBJ2-7, with D possibly called TRBD1 or TRBD2 (5 bases each). Germline V gene lookup returns CDR1 MNHEY and CDR2 SMNVEV (reference sequence). The CDR3 is 14 residues long. The V end was cut by 5 bases, the J end by 2 bases, with 13 bases between. The CDR3 DNA reads TGTGCCAGCAGTACACTCCGGGACCCCTACGAGCAGTACTTC. The encoded protein is CASSTLRDPYEQYF.

The chain couples TRBV5-1 to TRBJ2-3, with 10 nucleotides matching TRBD2. The CDR3 extends over 20 amino acids. Trimming took 4 bases from V and 1 from J; bases not matched to a gene: 18. Looked up from germline, CDR1 is SGHRS and CDR2 is YFSETQ. Here the CDR3 reads CASSLITVAGGSWGTDTQYF. Written as DNA, the CDR3 is TGCGCCAGCAGCCTGATTACCGTAGCGGGGGGCAGCTGGGGCACAGATACGCAGTATTTT.

V gene TRBV27 combines with J gene TRBJ1-2; weak D call: TRBD1 (6 bases). CDR3 length equals 13 residues. V dropped 5 bases and J dropped 6 bases, with 13 bases sitting between them. Germline lookup yields CDR1 MNHEY and CDR2 SMNVEV (reference sequence). The CDR3 coding sequence is TGTGCCAGCAGTCCCACAGGGCGTCATGGCTACACCTTC. This gives the protein CASSPTGRHGYTF.

This clone was recorded only once. The V and J genes are TRBV9 and TRBJ2-2; 7 bases line up with TRBD2. CDR1 and CDR2 (germline): SGDLS, YYNGEE. After removal of 0 bases from V and 8 bases from J, the junction contained 7 bases not matched to a gene. This CDR3 has 15 residues. The CDR3 is CASSVEAGVQGELFF. The CDR3, as DNA: TGTGCCAGCAGCGTAGAGGCGGGAGTGCAAGGGGAGCTGTTTTTT.

This clone showed up just a few times. The J gene is TRBJ1-1, the V gene TRBV4-1; possible D gene TRBD1, 5 bases. Per the germline V gene, CDR1 is MGHRA and CDR2 is YSYEKL. Trimming shortened V by 0 bases and J by 1 base, and 9 bases separated the two germline ends. This CDR3 has 15 amino acids. The CDR3 loop reads CASSQEGVKNTEAFF. The DNA for the CDR3 is TGCGCCAGCAGCCAAGAGGGGGTAAAGAACACTGAAGCTTTCTTT.

The chain combines TRBV11-2 with TRBJ1-2; D may be TRBD1 (5 bases). CDR1 and CDR2 (germline): SGHAT, FQNNGV. The CDR3 loop spans 15 amino acids. The V and J ends lost 5 bases and 4 bases respectively, with 17 bases between them. CDR3 loop: CASSPRRSGPYGYTF. CDR3 bases: TGTGCCAGCAGCCCCCGTCGTTCGGGACCCTATGGCTACACCTTC.

The chain combines TRBV10-3 with TRBJ2-7; D is unresolved. The V gene's germline CDR1 is ENHRY and CDR2 SYGVKD. V was trimmed by 5 bases and J by 0 bases, leaving 17 bases between them. CDR3 length: 16 residues. The CDR3, as DNA: TGTGCCATCAGTACCAGGAGAGCGACAAGCTCCTACGAGCAGTACTTC. This gives the protein CAISTRRATSSYEQYF.